This entry describes one T cell receptor beta chain. Its target is unknown. V was cut by 5 bases and J by 5 bases, with 19 bases left in between. Germline V CDR1 and CDR2: SGHTA, FQGNSA. The CDR3 covers 15 residues. The data were obtained in a study of OX40 agonist ivuxolimab in advanced cancers. About the research overall: Cohort: roughly 80% men, mean age about 60, aged about 20 to 80. Past anti-PD-1, anti-PD-L1 or anti-CTLA-4 therapy was accepted, and 40% had received some. There were three patients with partial responses, one having hepatocellular carcinoma and two cutaneous melanoma.

Profiling relied on immunoSEQ multiplex PCR, and the TCRdb table lists in-frame clones only, not all of them. The sample carries about 35,000 clones, approximately 78% recorded once. General study findings and limits: On average, CD8+ T cells had more expanded clones than CD4+.

The clonotype comes from an adult with an advanced solid tumor such as melanoma, head and neck, liver or kidney cancer. The specimen comprised CD4+ or CD8+ T cells sorted from blood, sampled in a trial of the OX40 agonist ivuxolimab. The rearrangement uses TRBV7-2 and TRBJ2-7; D might be TRBD1 or TRBD2, each matching 5 bases. The CDR3 DNA is TGTGCCAGCAGCCCCTCCGGGACCCAGGTCCACGAGCAGTACTTC. Translation: CASSPSGTQVHEQYF.